The 7 T cell receptor beta chains reported below all come from one sample, sequenced in a study of beta chain features in type 1 diabetes. All of the isolated RNA was reverse transcribed, so expressed TCRB transcripts were sequenced. Some clones are missing from TCRdb's copy, which holds only in-frame ones; the method was immunoSEQ multiplex PCR. This table holds about 300,000 clones, 8% found once. The sample comprised central memory CD4+ T cells from blood. Every receptor here comes from a woman aged 18-29 years in good health.

A few counts support this clone. The rearrangement uses TRBV15 and TRBJ1-5, with D hard to call. Germline V gene sequence: CDR1 LNHNV, CDR2 YYDKDF (reference sequence). The CDR3 sequence is 16 residues long. V was pared by 0 bases and J by 2 bases, with 11 bases between. In nucleotides, the CDR3 is TGTGCCACCAGCAGAGATCGCCCGCGAGGCAATCAGCCCCAGCATTTT. This encodes CATSRDRPRGNQPQHF.

The genes are TRBV7-2 and TRBJ1-1, with 8 positions matching TRBD1. Looked up from germline, CDR1 is SGHTA and CDR2 is FQGNSA. This CDR3 comprises 15 residues. The V and J ends lost 5 bases and 4 bases, in that order; junction bases with no gene match: 9. CDR3 region: CASSPGQGAGTEAFF. The CDR3 DNA reads TGTGCCAGCAGCCCTGGACAGGGTGCGGGCACTGAAGCTTTCTTT.

The chain recombines TRBV2 with TRBJ1-2, with D tentatively TRBD1 (6 bases). Germline CDR1 SNHLY, CDR2 FYNNEI. V lost 6 bases and J lost 0, with 14 bases in between. This CDR3 comprises 15 residues. CDR3 protein: CASRGPTGANYGYTF. The CDR3 DNA follows: TGTGCCAGCAGGGGTCCGACAGGAGCTAACTATGGCTACACCTTC. Drawing the rest from reference TRBV2 and TRBJ1-2, the complete variable domain is EPEVTQTPSHQVTQMGQEVILRCVPISNHLYFYWYRQILGQKVEFLVSFYNNEISEKSEIFDDQFSVERPDGSNFTLKIRSTKLEDSAMYFCASRGPTGANYGYTFGSGTRLTVV.

The V gene is TRBV5-5, the J gene TRBJ2-7; the match to TRBD2 covers 8 bases. The germline gives CDR1 SGHKS, CDR2 YYEKEE (reference sequence). The CDR3 has 15 amino acids. Trimming at V came to 4 bases and at J to 3 bases, leaving 9 bases not matched to a gene. The CDR3: CASSQTGTRFYEQYF. CDR3 DNA sequence: TGTGCCAGCAGCCAAACCGGGACTAGATTCTACGAGCAGTACTTC.

In the case of this clone: This is likely a read error, given that the CDR3 carries no conserved phenylalanine or tryptophan at its end. The gene calls are TRBV29-1 and TRBJ1-3; D remains ambiguous. The CDR3 extends over 12 amino acids. V lost 6 bases and J lost 4, with 10 bases in between. CDR1 and CDR2 (germline): SQVTM, ANQGSEA. CDR3 in DNA: TGCAGCGTCGCGGGTCAAGGAAACACCATATATTCT. It yields the protein CSVAGQGNTIYS.

This clone was seen a handful of times. V and J are TRBV7-2 and TRBJ2-2; tentatively, D is TRBD2 (6 bases). V was trimmed by 6 bases and J by 5 bases, leaving 13 bases between them. The CDR3 length is 14 residues. Germline V gene data show CDR1 as SGHTA and CDR2 as FQGNSA. The CDR3 sequence: CASSGGALTGELFF. CDR3 nucleotide sequence: TGTGCCAGCAGTGGAGGGGCCCTTACCGGGGAGCTGTTTTTT.

The gene calls are TRBV6-6 and TRBJ1-4; a possible D gene is TRBD1 (6 bases). This CDR3 comprises 14 residues. V was clipped by 7 bases and J by 5 bases, with 14 bases between them. Germline assignment: CDR1 MNHNY and CDR2 SVGAGI (reference sequence). CDR3 DNA: TGTGCCAGCACTTTACAGGGCTCAAATGAAAAACTGTTTTTT. It encodes CASTLQGSNEKLFF.